The next 12 T cell receptor beta chains were all read from a single sample in a study of T-cell memory formation after mild COVID-19. TCRdb redid the calling of the 5' RACE reads with MiXCR, one entry per CDR3 protein. This sample has around 390,000 distinct CDR3 sequences, with 16% found just once. The specimen was PBMCs or a T cell subset sorted from them (not recorded which). These receptors all come from a man aged 18 to 29 who had mild COVID-19 (a few samples of this study predate the infection). Cell type and time point are not known.

The rearrangement joins TRBV7-8 to TRBJ2-7; D assignment may be TRBD1 or TRBD2 (5 bases each). Trimming took off 1 base at V and 0 bases at J, with 7 bases between the two ends. The CDR3 runs to 14 residues. CDR1 and CDR2 (germline): SGHVS, FQNEAQ. This CDR3 is CASSLGGASYEQYV. Written as DNA, the CDR3 is TGTGCCAGCAGCTTAGGAGGGGCCTCCTACGAGCAGTACGTC.

The genes are TRBV10-3 and TRBJ1-5; the match to TRBD1 covers 7 bases. Trimming removed 2 bases from V and 4 bases from J; junction bases left unmatched: 2. The CDR3 consists of 14 residues. CDR1 and CDR2 from the germline V gene are ENHRY and SYGVKD. The CDR3: CAISETDRNQPQHF. The CDR3, as DNA: TGTGCCATCAGTGAGACGGACAGGAATCAGCCCCAGCATTTT.

This chain uses TRBV27 with TRBJ2-5; D uncertain. The CDR3 spans 13 residues. Per the germline V gene, CDR1 is MNHEY and CDR2 is SMNVEV (reference sequence). Trimming shortened V by 5 bases and J by 2 bases, and 9 bases separated the two germline ends. The CDR3 DNA is TGTGCCAGCAGTACCATGACACAAGAGACCCAGTACTTC. It specifies CASSTMTQETQYF.

Only a few counts were recorded for this clonotype. This sequence joins TRBV12-3 or TRBV12-4 and TRBJ1-1; TRBD1 is a possible D gene (6 bases). The CDR3 length is 11 residues. The V and J ends lost 3 bases and 10 bases respectively, with 9 bases between them. The CDR3 loop reads CASSLDSGAFF. The CDR3 nucleotides read TGTGCCAGCAGTTTGGACAGTGGAGCTTTCTTT.

In its sample, this clonotype was seen a few times. The J gene is TRBJ2-3, the V gene TRBV12-3 or TRBV12-4, with a tentative D call TRBD1 (6 bases). V was pared by 3 bases and J by 2 bases, with 9 bases between. The CDR3 length is 14 residues. CDR3 sequence reads: CASSFRDTTDTQYF. The DNA for the CDR3 is TGTGCCAGCAGTTTCCGGGACACCACAGATACGCAGTATTTT.

In its sample, this clonotype was seen a few times. This chain connects TRBV5-5 to TRBJ1-6, with D maybe TRBD1 (5 bases). V gave up 1 base and J gave up 13 bases, with 12 bases separating them. Germline-derived CDR1 and CDR2 are SGHKS and YYEKEE (reference sequence). The CDR3 length is 13 residues. The CDR3 loop reads CASSLTGSFPLHF. DNA of the CDR3: TGTGCCAGCAGCTTGACAGGCTCTTTCCCCCTCCACTTT.

This clonotype was detected many times. The chain links TRBV13 to TRBJ2-7; tentative D call: TRBD2 (5 bases). Between the trimmed V and J ends, which lost 9 bases and 2 bases, there was a span of 20 bases. Germline CDR1 and CDR2: PRHDT and FYEKMQ (reference sequence). This CDR3 comprises 15 residues. The CDR3 reads CASMATEGRTYEQYF. The CDR3 nucleotides are TGTGCCAGTATGGCCACCGAGGGTAGAACCTACGAGCAGTACTTC.

The chain has TRBV27 and TRBJ2-7, with 9 positions matching TRBD1. The length of the CDR3 is 13 residues. Germline CDR1 and CDR2: MNHEY and SMNVEV (reference sequence). V dropped 6 bases and J dropped 8; count of bases not matched to a gene: 8. For the CDR3, the DNA is TGTGCCAGCAGACCGGGACAGGGAAAGAAGCAGTACTTC. It translates to CASRPGQGKKQYF.

This clonotype has just a few counts. The chain recombines TRBV19 with TRBJ2-2; a weak D match, TRBD2 (6 bases). CDR1 and CDR2 (germline): LNHDA, SQIVND (reference sequence). The CDR3 consists of 18 residues. V gave up 6 bases and J gave up 0 bases, with 20 bases separating them. CDR3 in amino acids: CASSPGLWQPSNTGELFF. DNA for the CDR3: TGTGCCAGTAGCCCGGGACTCTGGCAACCATCGAACACCGGGGAGCTGTTTTTT. Based on the CDR3 plus reference TRBV19 and TRBJ2-2, the full variable domain is DGGITQSPKYLFRKEGQNVTLSCEQNLNHDAMYWYRQDPGQGLRLIYYSQIVNDFQKGDIAEGYSVSREKKESFPLTVTSAQKNPTAFYLCASSPGLWQPSNTGELFFGEGSRLTVL.

The gene calls are TRBV18 and TRBJ2-7; perhaps TRBD1 as D (7 bases). Germline-derived CDR1 and CDR2 are KGHSH and LQKENI. The V end lost 6 bases, the J end lost 6 bases, and 18 bases lay between the germline ends. The CDR3 has 14 amino acids. Written as DNA, the CDR3 is TGTGCCAGCTCGCGGGACAGCACTTCCCTCGAGCAGTACTTC. Translation gives CASSRDSTSLEQYF. Looking up the rest from reference TRBV18 and TRBJ2-7 gives the full variable domain: NAGVMQNPRHLVRRRGQEARLRCSPMKGHSHVYWYRQLPEEGLKFMVYLQKENIIDESGMPKERFSAEFPKEGPSILRIQQVVRGDSAAYFCASSRDSTSLEQYFGPGTRLTVT.

This chain links TRBV4-1 with TRBJ2-4, with 8 bases matching TRBD1. The CDR3 runs to 17 residues. Germline V gene data show CDR1 as MGHRA and CDR2 as YSYEKL. J was trimmed by 3 bases and V by 0 bases; bases with no gene match: 7. CDR3 bases: TGCGCCAGCAGCCAAGATCGGACAGGGCGAGTCAAAAACATTCAGTACTTC. Amino acids: CASSQDRTGRVKNIQYF.

V and J are TRBV27 and TRBJ2-6; perhaps TRBD1 as D (5 bases). The CDR3 contains 14 residues. CDR1 is MNHEY and CDR2 is SMNVEV in the germline V gene (reference sequence). V was cut by 6 bases and J by 4 bases, with 10 bases left in between. In DNA, the CDR3 is TGTGCCAGCAGAGGGGTTAACGGGGCCAACGTCCTGACTTTC. It translates to CASRGVNGANVLTF.